The rows below give T cell receptor beta chains drawn from one sample of a study of T cell responses to AZD1222 COVID-19 vaccine. The protocol was immunoSEQ multiplex PCR, while the TCRdb copy is restricted to in-frame clones and leaves out a portion. The sample lists 130,000 to 150,000 clones, roughly 89% occurring once. Source: peripheral blood, taken on day 0 of AZD1222 vaccination. The receptors shown here come from an adult in good health. The CDR3 runs from the conserved cysteine through the conserved F or W. D genes are given only for firm matches. Where a row states a size, it is once, few, many or the class of an expanded clone; other rows omit it.

v_gene,abundance,d_gene,j_gene,CDR3aa
TRBV6-4,NA,NA,TRBJ2-7,CASSVQGGGSYEQYF
TRBV6-5,few,NA,TRBJ1-3,CASSQDYSGNTIYF
TRBV27,NA,TRBD2,TRBJ2-1,CASSLGTSGNFYSEQFF
TRBV9,few,NA,TRBJ1-5,CASSVGRFSQPQHF
TRBV11-2,NA,NA,TRBJ2-2,CASSLPFSGELFF
TRBV6-2/TRBV6-3,NA,TRBD2,TRBJ2-1,CASSGGEQFF
TRBV6-1,NA,NA,TRBJ2-1,CASSELTVSGLNEQFF
TRBV10-3,NA,TRBD1,TRBJ1-5,CAISGQGNYQPQHF
TRBV10-3,NA,TRBD2,TRBJ2-7,CAISVLRGGSSYEQYF
TRBV11-2,NA,TRBD2,TRBJ2-2,CASSSIAGRTGELFF
TRBV10-3,NA,TRBD1,TRBJ2-6,CAIRSGQGYQNSGANVLTF
TRBV7-2,NA,NA,TRBJ1-5,CASSWDVNQPQHF
TRBV6-5,NA,TRBD1,TRBJ2-4,CASRNRGRLYIQYF
TRBV27,NA,TRBD1,TRBJ2-7,CASSLGTARLYF
TRBV7-8,NA,TRBD1,TRBJ2-1,CASSANWNQQGSEQFF
TRBV12-3/TRBV12-4,NA,TRBD1,TRBJ1-6,CASSGQGNSPLHF
TRBV5-1,NA,TRBD1,TRBJ1-1,CASSSQTGGGTEAFF
TRBV11-2,NA,TRBD2,TRBJ2-1,CASSLGEGGWTSGGNEQFF
TRBV6-6,NA,NA,TRBJ1-5,CASRGGSQPQHF
TRBV7-7,NA,NA,TRBJ2-2,CASGPRGTTGELFF
TRBV28,NA,TRBD2,TRBJ2-7,CASSLLPLAGAEGEQYF
TRBV6-2/TRBV6-3,NA,TRBD1,TRBJ2-1,CASSYVTGVSYNEQFF
TRBV7-2,NA,NA,TRBJ1-1,CANQFVPNTEAFF
TRBV27,NA,NA,TRBJ1-5,CASSTRAGANQPQHF
TRBV6-5,NA,NA,TRBJ1-2,CASSYSGEDYGYTF
TRBV5-6,NA,NA,TRBJ1-5,CASSGGAANQPQHF
TRBV13,NA,TRBD2,TRBJ2-1,CASSHVMSGTSSYNEQFF
TRBV6-1,NA,NA,TRBJ1-2,CASSEIGGVYGYTF
TRBV18,NA,NA,TRBJ1-1,CASSHRNTEAFF
TRBV6-4,NA,NA,TRBJ2-1,CASSLGLLREQFF
TRBV7-2,NA,NA,TRBJ1-2,CASSLGQGIGYTF
TRBV5-1,NA,TRBD1,TRBJ1-1,CASSIQGRDTEAFF
TRBV5-6,NA,TRBD1,TRBJ1-5,CASSLGGQGQPQHF
TRBV18,NA,NA,TRBJ1-1,CASSPPSELEAFF
TRBV18,NA,NA,TRBJ2-7,CASSPVNGGDEQYF
TRBV11-2,NA,NA,TRBJ2-7,CASSPLGYEQYF
TRBV16,NA,TRBD1,TRBJ2-5,CASSQSGTGQETQYF
TRBV24-1,few,TRBD1,TRBJ2-5,CATSDLTGDQETQYF
TRBV12-3/TRBV12-4,once,NA,TRBJ2-7,CASSLKQNYEQYF
TRBV29-1,NA,TRBD2,TRBJ2-2,CSVEDRAGAGELFF
TRBV7-2,NA,TRBD1,TRBJ1-2,CASSFTGQGGTF
TRBV12-3/TRBV12-4,NA,NA,TRBJ1-5,CASSLGSNQPQHF
TRBV19,NA,NA,TRBJ1-3,CASSQGPGNTIYF
TRBV5-1,NA,TRBD2,TRBJ2-3,CASSLGLAADTQYF
TRBV9,NA,TRBD1,TRBJ2-3,CASSVTGVHTDTQYF
TRBV7-2,NA,TRBD1,TRBJ1-2,CASSSGQGALGYTF
TRBV29-1,once,NA,TRBJ2-2,CSVGAENTGELFF
TRBV27,NA,NA,TRBJ2-7,CASSLSGQAASYEQYF
TRBV6-5,NA,NA,TRBJ2-7,CASIGVHEQYF
TRBV18,NA,NA,TRBJ1-1,CASSPTIVFRDTEAFF